The rows below give T cell receptor beta chains drawn from one sample of a study of T cell repertoires in cytomegalovirus infection. MiXCR, applied by TCRdb to the reads, yields one record per CDR3 protein. The table includes hundreds of thousands of distinct CDR3 sequences, around 6.2% detected once. Sequenced input: PBMCs. The receptors were sampled from a human donor in good health (CMV status not recorded). Some clones in this sample may be carry-over from other donors' samples. Each CDR3 is given with its conserved first and last residue. The order of the fields is V gene, D gene, clone size, CDR3 length, J gene, CDR3 protein, CDR3 DNA. The D gene is left open where the match is weak. Clone sizes are given selectively: once, few, many, or a class where the clone is expanded.

V: TRBV7-9
D: NA
size: many
length: 13
J: TRBJ2-7
CDR3: CASSSSGIYEQYF
DNA: TGTGCCAGCAGCTCGTCAGGGATCTACGAGCAGTACTTC

V: TRBV5-4
D: TRBD2
size: many
length: 15
J: TRBJ2-1
CDR3: CASSLNSGAYNEQFF
DNA: TGTGCCAGCAGCTTGAACAGCGGGGCCTACAATGAGCAGTTCTTC

V: TRBV6-2/TRBV6-3
D: NA
size: NA
length: 15
J: TRBJ1-1
CDR3: CASSSKRGAGTEAFF
DNA: TGTGCCAGCAGCTCTAAGCGGGGGGCAGGCACTGAAGCTTTCTTT

V: TRBV28
D: NA
size: many
length: 16
J: TRBJ1-4
CDR3: CASSLSRGATNEKLFF
DNA: TGTGCCAGCAGTTTAAGTCGGGGGGCAACTAATGAAAAACTGTTTTTT

V: TRBV7-2
D: TRBD2
size: many
length: 16
J: TRBJ2-2
CDR3: CASSLFSGANTGELFF
DNA: TGTGCCAGCAGCTTATTCAGCGGGGCAAACACCGGGGAGCTGTTTTTT

V: TRBV2
D: NA
size: many
length: 14
J: TRBJ2-7
CDR3: CASSDGGPTYEQYF
DNA: TGTGCCAGCAGTGACGGCGGGCCGACCTACGAGCAGTACTTC

V: TRBV6-2/TRBV6-3
D: NA
size: many
length: 14
J: TRBJ1-3
CDR3: CASSYSGSGNTIYF
DNA: TGTGCCAGCAGTTACTCCGGGTCTGGAAACACCATATATTTT

V: TRBV12-3/TRBV12-4
D: NA
size: many
length: 17
J: TRBJ2-6
CDR3: CAIYTQGFSSGANVLTF
DNA: TGTGCCATCTACACCCAGGGGTTCAGCTCTGGGGCCAACGTCCTGACTTTC

V: TRBV20-1
D: TRBD2
size: many
length: 14
J: TRBJ2-5
CDR3: CSAERGGAQETQYF
DNA: TGCAGTGCGGAGCGGGGGGGGGCCCAAGAGACCCAGTACTTC

V: TRBV20-1
D: TRBD1
size: many
length: 13
J: TRBJ1-1
CDR3: CSAEGQGGTEAFF
DNA: TGCAGTGCTGAGGGACAGGGGGGGACTGAAGCTTTCTTT

V: TRBV4-1
D: TRBD1
size: NA
length: 17
J: TRBJ2-7
CDR3: CASSQASGQGLAYEQYF
DNA: TGCGCCAGCAGCCAAGCCTCGGGACAGGGATTAGCCTACGAGCAGTACTTC

V: TRBV28
D: NA
size: many
length: 12
J: TRBJ1-2
CDR3: CASSSGLGGYTF
DNA: TGTGCCAGCAGTTCGGGACTGGGAGGCTACACCTTC

V: TRBV29-1
D: TRBD1
size: many
length: 16
J: TRBJ1-2
CDR3: CSVDRDRSGANYGYTF
DNA: TGCAGCGTTGACCGGGACAGGAGCGGGGCTAACTATGGCTACACCTTC

V: TRBV28
D: NA
size: once
length: 12
J: TRBJ2-7
CDR3: CAGSLGGYEQYF
DNA: TGTGCCGGCAGTTTAGGGGGTTACGAGCAGTACTTC

V: TRBV30
D: TRBD1
size: many
length: 15
J: TRBJ2-1
CDR3: CAWKAGDRDYNEQFF
DNA: TGTGCCTGGAAAGCAGGGGACAGAGATTACAATGAGCAGTTCTTC

V: TRBV9
D: NA
size: many
length: 16
J: TRBJ1-4
CDR3: CASSEGTKDTNEKLFF
DNA: TGTGCCAGCAGCGAAGGGACAAAGGATACTAATGAAAAACTGTTTTTT

V: TRBV7-2
D: TRBD2
size: many
length: 13
J: TRBJ2-1
CDR3: CASRGSSYNEQFF
DNA: TGTGCCAGCCGCGGGAGCTCCTACAATGAGCAGTTCTTC